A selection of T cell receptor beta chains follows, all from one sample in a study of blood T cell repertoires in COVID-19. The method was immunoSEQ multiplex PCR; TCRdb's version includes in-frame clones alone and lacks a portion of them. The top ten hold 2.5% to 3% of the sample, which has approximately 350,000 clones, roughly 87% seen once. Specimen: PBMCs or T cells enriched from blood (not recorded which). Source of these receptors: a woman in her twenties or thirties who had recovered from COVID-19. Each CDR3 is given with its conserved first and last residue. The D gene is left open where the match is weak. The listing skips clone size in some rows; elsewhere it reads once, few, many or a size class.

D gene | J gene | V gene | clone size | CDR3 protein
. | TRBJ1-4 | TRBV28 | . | CASSLTETHEKLFF
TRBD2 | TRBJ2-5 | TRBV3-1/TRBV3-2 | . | CASSQVAGGQETQYF
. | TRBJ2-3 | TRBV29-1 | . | CSVEGAGAATQYF
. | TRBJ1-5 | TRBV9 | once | CASSVALVYSNQPQHF
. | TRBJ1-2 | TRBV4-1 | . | CASSQGTGVSYGYTF
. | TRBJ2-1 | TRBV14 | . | CASSQGTTAYNEQFF
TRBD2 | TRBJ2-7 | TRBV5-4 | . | CASSAGGSGDYEQYF
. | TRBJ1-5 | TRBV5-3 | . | CARSFSLEDSGQPQHF
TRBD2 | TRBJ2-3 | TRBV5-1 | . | CASSLATSGNTDTQYF
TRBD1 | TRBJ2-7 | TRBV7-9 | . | CASSTTGPYEQYF
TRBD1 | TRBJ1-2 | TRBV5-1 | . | CASSMDRGYGYTF
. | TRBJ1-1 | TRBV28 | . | CASSLFPGANTEAFF
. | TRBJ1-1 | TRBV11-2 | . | CASTTTGMNTEAFF
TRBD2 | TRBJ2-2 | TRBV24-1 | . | CATSSLWVAGGPDTGELFF
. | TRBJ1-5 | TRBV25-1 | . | CASRPCLADTRSQPQHF
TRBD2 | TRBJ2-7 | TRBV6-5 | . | CASSPIGRGYEQYF
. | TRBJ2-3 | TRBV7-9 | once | CASSANTGTDTDTQYF
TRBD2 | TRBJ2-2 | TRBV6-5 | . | CASRLAGVVGGELFF
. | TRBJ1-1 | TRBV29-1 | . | CSVEDLPGHTEAFF
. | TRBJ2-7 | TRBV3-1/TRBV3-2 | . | CASSWGGQTYEQYF
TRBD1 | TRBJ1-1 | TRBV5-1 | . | CASSPGTGNTEAFF
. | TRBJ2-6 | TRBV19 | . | CASSIIASTPPNVLTF
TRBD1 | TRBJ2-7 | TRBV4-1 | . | CASSQVHRGSYEQYF
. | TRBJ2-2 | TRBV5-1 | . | CASSLAPRLRFTGELFF
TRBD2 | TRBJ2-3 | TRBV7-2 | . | CASSFSGLVLTDTQYF
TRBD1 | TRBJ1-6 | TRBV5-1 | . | CASSGTGAHNSPLHF
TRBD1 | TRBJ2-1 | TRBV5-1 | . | CASSQRDRGRSEQFF
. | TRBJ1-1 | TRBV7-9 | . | CASSTGGGGTEAFF
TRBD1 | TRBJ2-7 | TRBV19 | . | CARPGQGAEQYF
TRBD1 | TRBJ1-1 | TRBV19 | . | CASSIRATGGRAFF
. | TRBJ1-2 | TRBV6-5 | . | CASTKGPNYGYTF
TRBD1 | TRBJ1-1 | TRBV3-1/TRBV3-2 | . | CASSQAGTVNTEAFF
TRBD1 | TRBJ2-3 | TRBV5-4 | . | CASSLNRGSTDTQYF
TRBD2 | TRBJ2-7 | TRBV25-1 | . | CASSDGGVLYEQYF
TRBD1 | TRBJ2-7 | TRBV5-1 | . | CASSEWTGISYEQYF
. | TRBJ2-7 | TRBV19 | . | CASSNGGEYSYEQYF
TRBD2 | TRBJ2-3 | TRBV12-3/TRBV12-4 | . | CASKRGDTDTQYF
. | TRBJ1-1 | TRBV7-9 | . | CASSTQGVNTEAFF
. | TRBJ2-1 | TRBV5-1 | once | CASSSQGGVHYNEQFF
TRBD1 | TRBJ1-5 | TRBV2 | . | CATAKQGGTGDQPQHF
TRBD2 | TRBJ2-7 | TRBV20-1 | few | CSASIAGGPSGEQYF
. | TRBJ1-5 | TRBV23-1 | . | CASSQLAGRGYQPQHF
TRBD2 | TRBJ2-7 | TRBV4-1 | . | CASSQVASGTEEQYF
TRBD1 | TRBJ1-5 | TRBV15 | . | CATTGGRNQPQHF
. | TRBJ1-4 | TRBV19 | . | CASSDPGAREKLFF
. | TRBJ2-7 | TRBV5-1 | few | CASSFGSGGYEQYF
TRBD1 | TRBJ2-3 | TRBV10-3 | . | CAIRTGELTDTQYF
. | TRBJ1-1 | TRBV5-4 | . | CASSLEGSGTEAFF
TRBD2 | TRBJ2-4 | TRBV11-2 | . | CASSLDALAGSKNIQYF
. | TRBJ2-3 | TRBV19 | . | CASSIGGGRTDTQYF
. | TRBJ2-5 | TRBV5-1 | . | CASSLGLLQETQYF